A single sample is the source of the 13 T cell receptor beta chains below, sequenced in a study of cytomegalovirus exposure and HLA in healthy donors. The PCR contained 60 Vbeta and 13 Jbeta primers. The table came from immunoSEQ multiplex PCR; TCRdb's copy has only in-frame clones and leaves some out. The repertoire includes 250,000 to 350,000 clones, around 86% of them detected once, and around 4% sits in the top ten. Specimen: PBMCs. Receptors originate from a man in his forties or fifties in good health and CMV-seropositive.

The CDR3, as DNA: TGTGCCAGCAGCTTATCCGGGGAGGGGAACACCATATATTTT. It translates to CASSLSGEGNTIYF. The chain joins TRBV7-9 to TRBJ1-3, with D perhaps matching TRBD1 (5 bases). V shed 2 bases and J shed 7 bases, with 12 bases lying between them. Germline CDR1 is SEHNR and CDR2 is FQNEAQ (reference sequence). CDR3 length equals 14 residues.

The CDR3, as DNA: TGCGCCAGCAGCTTAGGAGCCTACGAGCAGTACTTC. This codes for CASSLGAYEQYF. The chain links TRBV5-1 to TRBJ2-5; D remains ambiguous. The J call may be mistaken, given a closer DNA end match to TRBJ2-7. Germline V gene data show CDR1 as SGHRS and CDR2 as YFSETQ. This CDR3 is built from 12 residues.

This clone was found once. Other DNA sequences in this specimen translate into the identical CDR3. The chain combines TRBV19 with TRBJ1-5, with 8 bases lining up with TRBD1. CDR1 is LNHDA, CDR2 SQIVND, per germline (reference sequence). Losses at the gene ends were 5 bases for V and 5 bases for J; bases not matched to a gene: 5. The CDR3 runs 14 residues. The CDR3: CASSPDRGHQPQHF. DNA for the CDR3: TGTGCCAGTAGTCCCGACAGGGGCCATCAGCCCCAGCATTTT. Complete variable domain (other parts from reference TRBV19 and TRBJ1-5): DGGITQSPKYLFRKEGQNVTLSCEQNLNHDAMYWYRQDPGQGLRLIYYSQIVNDFQKGDIAEGYSVSREKKESFPLTVTSAQKNPTAFYLCASSPDRGHQPQHFGDGTRLSIL.

The V gene is TRBV28, the J gene TRBJ2-1; maybe TRBD2 (5 bases). V was clipped by 5 bases and J by 7 bases, with 12 bases between them. Germline CDR1 reads MDHEN; CDR2 reads SYDVKM. The CDR3 length is 13 residues. In DNA, the CDR3 is TGTGCCAGCAGTCCTCTCCGGGAAAATGAGCAGTTCTTC. Translation gives CASSPLRENEQFF.

The genes are TRBV7-9 and TRBJ2-3; TRBD2 aligns across 8 bases. Looked up from germline, CDR1 is SEHNR and CDR2 is FQNEAQ (reference sequence). The V segment lost 5 bases and the J segment 2 bases; nucleotides outside the gene matches: 6. The CDR3 contains 15 residues. DNA for the CDR3: TGTGCCAGCAGCCAACTAGCGGAGTACACAGATACGCAGTATTTT. It yields the protein CASSQLAEYTDTQYF.

J is TRBJ1-1 and V is TRBV7-9; 8 nucleotides agree with TRBD1. J was trimmed by 7 bases and V by 2 bases; bases with no gene match: 15. Germline V gene lookup returns CDR1 SEHNR and CDR2 FQNEAQ (reference sequence). This CDR3 contains 17 residues. CDR3 residues: CASSLPRTGTGEGEAFF. For the CDR3, the DNA is TGTGCCAGCAGCTTACCAAGGACAGGGACGGGAGAAGGTGAAGCTTTCTTT.

The gene calls are TRBV7-8 and TRBJ2-2; 8 positions agree with TRBD2. CDR3 length: 16 residues. The ends lost 8 bases at V and 4 bases at J; junction bases unmatched: 12. Germline V gene data show CDR1 as SGHVS and CDR2 as FQNEAQ. CDR3 bases: TGTGCCAGCGGCAGCGGGAGAGGGATGGCCACCGGGGAGCTGTTTTTT. Translation gives CASGSGRGMATGELFF.

The chain has TRBV19 and TRBJ2-1, with TRBD1 identical over 8 bases. The germline V gene has CDR1 LNHDA and CDR2 SQIVND (reference sequence). The J segment lost 1 base and the V segment lost 5 bases, leaving 4 bases of the junction unmatched. This CDR3 contains 15 residues. The CDR3 sequence: CASSLWTGSYNEQFF. As DNA, the CDR3 is TGTGCCAGTAGTCTCTGGACAGGGTCCTACAATGAGCAGTTCTTC.

The chain uses TRBV14 and TRBJ2-3; no firm D call. The CDR3 consists of 13 residues. V was pared by 1 base and J by 4 bases, with 6 bases between. CDR1 SGHDN and CDR2 FVKESK come from the germline V gene. CDR3 amino acids: CASSQAYPDTQYF. The CDR3 DNA sequence: TGTGCCAGCAGCCAAGCGTATCCAGATACGCAGTATTTT.

The genes are TRBV5-1 and TRBJ2-3, with 8 bases that match TRBD2. Germline trimming cut 0 bases from V and 1 base from J; bases unmatched to any gene: 4. The CDR3 covers 16 residues. Germline V lookup: CDR1 SGHRS, CDR2 YFSETQ. The CDR3 DNA reads TGCGCCAGCAGCTTGGAGAGAGCGGGAGGCACAGATACGCAGTATTTT. It codes for CASSLERAGGTDTQYF.

This clone has only one observation. The chain uses TRBV4-1 and TRBJ2-3, with TRBD2 identical over 12 bases. The J segment lost 2 bases and the V segment lost 6 bases, leaving 3 bases of the junction unmatched. Germline CDR1 is MGHRA and CDR2 is YSYEKL. CDR3 length: 15 residues. CDR3 sequence (DNA): TGCGCCAGCAGAAGGACTAGCGGGACCACAGATACGCAGTATTTT. Translating it yields CASRRTSGTTDTQYF.

V usage is TRBV18 and J usage is TRBJ1-5; a weak D match, TRBD1 (6 bases). Deletions cut 2 bases from V and 1 base from J, with 12 bases between. The CDR3 length is 16 residues. CDR1 and CDR2 from the germline V gene are KGHSH and LQKENI. In nucleotides, the CDR3 is TGTGCCAGCTCACCAAAAACAGGGTTGAGCAATCAGCCCCAGCATTTT. Translation gives CASSPKTGLSNQPQHF.

This sequence joins TRBV28 and TRBJ1-1, with TRBD1 identical over 8 bases. This CDR3 has 14 amino acids. CDR1 and CDR2 from the germline V gene are MDHEN and SYDVKM. Trimming cost V 3 bases and J 5 bases; bases outside gene matches: 5. CDR3 sequence reads: CASSFRTGRTEAFF. The CDR3 nucleotides are TGTGCCAGCAGTTTCAGGACAGGGAGAACTGAAGCTTTCTTT.